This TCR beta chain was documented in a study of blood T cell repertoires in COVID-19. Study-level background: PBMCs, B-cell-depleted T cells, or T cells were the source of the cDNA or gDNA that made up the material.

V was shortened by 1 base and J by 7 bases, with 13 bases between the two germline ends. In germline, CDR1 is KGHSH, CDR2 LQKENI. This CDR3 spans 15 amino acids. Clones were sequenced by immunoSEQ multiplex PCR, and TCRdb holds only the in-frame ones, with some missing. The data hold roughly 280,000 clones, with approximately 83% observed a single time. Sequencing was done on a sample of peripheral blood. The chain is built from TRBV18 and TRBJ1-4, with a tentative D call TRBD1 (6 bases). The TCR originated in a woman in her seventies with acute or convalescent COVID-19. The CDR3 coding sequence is TGTGCCAGCTCACCACTGAGAGGGGGAAGTGAAAAACTGTTTTTT. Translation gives CASSPLRGGSEKLFF.